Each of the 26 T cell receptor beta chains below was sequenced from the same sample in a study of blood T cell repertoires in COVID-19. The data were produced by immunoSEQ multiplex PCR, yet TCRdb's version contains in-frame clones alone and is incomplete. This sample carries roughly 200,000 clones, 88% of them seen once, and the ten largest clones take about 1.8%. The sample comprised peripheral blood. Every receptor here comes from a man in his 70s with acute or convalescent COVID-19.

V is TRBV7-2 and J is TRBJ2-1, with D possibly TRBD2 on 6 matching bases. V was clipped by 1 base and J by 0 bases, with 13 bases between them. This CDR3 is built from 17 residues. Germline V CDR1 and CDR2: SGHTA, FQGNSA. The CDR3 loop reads CASSLGFGTPSYNEQFF. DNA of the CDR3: TGTGCCAGCAGCTTAGGGTTCGGGACTCCCTCCTACAATGAGCAGTTCTTC.

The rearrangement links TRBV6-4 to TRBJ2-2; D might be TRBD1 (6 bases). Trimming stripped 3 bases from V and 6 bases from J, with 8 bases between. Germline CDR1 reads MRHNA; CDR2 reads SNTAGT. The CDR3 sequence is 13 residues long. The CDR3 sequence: CASSEQGPGELFF. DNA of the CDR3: TGTGCCAGCAGTGAGCAGGGGCCCGGGGAGCTGTTTTTT.

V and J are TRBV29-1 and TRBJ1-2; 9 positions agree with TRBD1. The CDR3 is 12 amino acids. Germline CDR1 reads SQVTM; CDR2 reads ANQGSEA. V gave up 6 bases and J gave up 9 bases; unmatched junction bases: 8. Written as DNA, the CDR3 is TGCAGCGTACGACAGGGGGGAGGCAGCTACACCTTC. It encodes CSVRQGGGSYTF.

The CDR3, as DNA: TGTGCCAGTAGTCCACAGGGTTGGGGCACTAATGAAAAACTGTTTTTT. This sequence encodes CASSPQGWGTNEKLFF. The V and J genes are TRBV19 and TRBJ1-4, with a tentative D call TRBD1 (6 bases). CDR1 and CDR2 from the germline V gene are LNHDA and SQIVND (reference sequence). This CDR3 has 16 residues. Trimming removed 5 bases at V and 2 bases at J, with 15 bases between.

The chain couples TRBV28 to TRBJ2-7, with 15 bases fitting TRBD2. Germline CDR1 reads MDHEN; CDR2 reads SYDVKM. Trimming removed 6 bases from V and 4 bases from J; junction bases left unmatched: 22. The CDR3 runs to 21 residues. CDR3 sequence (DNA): TGTGCCAGCAGCCTAGCCCCTCTGGACAGGAGGACTAGCGGGAGGGGGTACGAGCAGTACTTC. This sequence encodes CASSLAPLDRRTSGRGYEQYF.

The CDR3 here is CASSLEGARGYTF. The CDR3 nucleotides read TGTGCCAGCAGCTTAGAGGGGGCGAGGGGCTACACCTTC. This chain joins TRBV5-4 and TRBJ1-2; 7 bases are a match to TRBD1. V shed 2 bases and J 8 bases; nucleotides not matched to a gene: 6. The CDR3 consists of 13 residues. Germline CDR1 and CDR2: SGHNT and YYREEE (reference sequence).

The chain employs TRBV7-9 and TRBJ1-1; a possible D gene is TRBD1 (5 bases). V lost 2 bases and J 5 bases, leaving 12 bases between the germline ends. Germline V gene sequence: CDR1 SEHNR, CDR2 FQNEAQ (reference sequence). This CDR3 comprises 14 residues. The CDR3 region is CASSLPGYRTEAFF. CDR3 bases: TGTGCCAGCAGCTTACCAGGGTACAGAACTGAAGCTTTCTTT. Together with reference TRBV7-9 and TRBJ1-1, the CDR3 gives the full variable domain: DTGVSQNPRHKITKRGQNVTFRCDPISEHNRLYWYRQTLGQGPEFLTYFQNEAQLEKSRLLSDRFSAERPKGSFSTLEIQRTEQGDSAMYLCASSLPGYRTEAFFGQGTRLTVV.

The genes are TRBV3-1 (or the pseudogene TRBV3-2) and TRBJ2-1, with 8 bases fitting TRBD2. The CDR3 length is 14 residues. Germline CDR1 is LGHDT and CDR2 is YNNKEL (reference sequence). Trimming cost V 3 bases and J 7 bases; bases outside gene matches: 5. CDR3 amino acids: CASSHGTRTNEQFF. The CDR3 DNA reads TGTGCCAGCAGCCATGGGACTAGAACGAATGAGCAGTTCTTC.

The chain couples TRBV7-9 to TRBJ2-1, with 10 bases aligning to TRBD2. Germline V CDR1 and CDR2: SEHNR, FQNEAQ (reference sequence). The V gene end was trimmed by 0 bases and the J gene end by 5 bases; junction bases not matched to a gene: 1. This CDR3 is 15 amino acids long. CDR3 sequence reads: CASSLAAGGHNEQFF. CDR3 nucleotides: TGTGCCAGCAGCTTAGCAGCGGGAGGGCACAATGAGCAGTTCTTC.

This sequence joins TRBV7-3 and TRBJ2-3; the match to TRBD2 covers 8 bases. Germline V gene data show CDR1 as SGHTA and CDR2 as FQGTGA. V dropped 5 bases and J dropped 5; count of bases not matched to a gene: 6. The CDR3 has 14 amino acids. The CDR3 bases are TGTGCCAGCAGCCAAGGACTAGCTGGAGATACGCAGTATTTT. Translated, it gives CASSQGLAGDTQYF.

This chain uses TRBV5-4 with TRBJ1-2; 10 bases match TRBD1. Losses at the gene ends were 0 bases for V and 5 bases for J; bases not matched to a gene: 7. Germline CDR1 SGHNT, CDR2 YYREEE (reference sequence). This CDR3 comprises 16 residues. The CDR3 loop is CASSLGGQGSGYGYTF. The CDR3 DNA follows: TGTGCCAGCAGCTTGGGGGGACAGGGGAGTGGATATGGCTACACCTTC.

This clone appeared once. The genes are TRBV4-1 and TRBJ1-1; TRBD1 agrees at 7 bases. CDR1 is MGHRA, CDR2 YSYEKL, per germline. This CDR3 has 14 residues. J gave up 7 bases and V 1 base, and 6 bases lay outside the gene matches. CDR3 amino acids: CASSQAPGQIEAFF. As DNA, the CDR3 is TGCGCCAGCAGCCAAGCCCCGGGACAGATTGAAGCTTTCTTT.

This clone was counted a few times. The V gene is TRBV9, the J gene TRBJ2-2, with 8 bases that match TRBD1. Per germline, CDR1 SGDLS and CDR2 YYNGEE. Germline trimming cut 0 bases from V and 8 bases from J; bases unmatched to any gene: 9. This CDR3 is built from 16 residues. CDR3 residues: CASSVVGTGLVGELFF. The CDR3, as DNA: TGTGCCAGCAGCGTAGTCGGGACAGGCCTCGTAGGGGAGCTGTTTTTT.

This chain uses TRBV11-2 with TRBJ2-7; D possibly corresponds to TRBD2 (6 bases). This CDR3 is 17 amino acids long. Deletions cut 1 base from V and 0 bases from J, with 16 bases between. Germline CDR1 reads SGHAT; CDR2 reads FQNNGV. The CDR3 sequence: CASSLGGRSGVSYEQYF. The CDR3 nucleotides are TGTGCCAGCAGCTTAGGCGGACGTAGCGGCGTCTCCTACGAGCAGTACTTC.

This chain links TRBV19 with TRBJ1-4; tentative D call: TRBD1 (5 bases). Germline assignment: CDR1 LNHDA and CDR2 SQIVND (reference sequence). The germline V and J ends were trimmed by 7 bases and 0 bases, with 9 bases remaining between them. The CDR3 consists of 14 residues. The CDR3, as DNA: TGTGCCAGTACGCAGGGAACAACTAATGAAAAACTGTTTTTT. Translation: CASTQGTTNEKLFF.

CDR3 region: CASSPQDRAVSTEAFF. The CDR3 DNA is TGTGCCAGCAGTCCACAGGACAGGGCTGTTTCCACTGAAGCTTTCTTT. V and J are TRBV25-1 and TRBJ1-1; 8 bases are shared with TRBD1. The junction had 12 bases not matched to a gene; V was cut back by 5 bases and J by 4 bases. The CDR3 consists of 16 residues. Per germline, CDR1 MGHDK and CDR2 SYGVNS.

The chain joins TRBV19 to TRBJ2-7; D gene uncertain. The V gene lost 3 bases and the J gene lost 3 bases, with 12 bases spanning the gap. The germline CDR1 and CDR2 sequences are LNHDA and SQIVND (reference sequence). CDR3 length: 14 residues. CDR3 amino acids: CASSMRLLNYEQYF. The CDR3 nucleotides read TGTGCCAGTAGTATGCGTCTCCTAAACTACGAGCAGTACTTC.

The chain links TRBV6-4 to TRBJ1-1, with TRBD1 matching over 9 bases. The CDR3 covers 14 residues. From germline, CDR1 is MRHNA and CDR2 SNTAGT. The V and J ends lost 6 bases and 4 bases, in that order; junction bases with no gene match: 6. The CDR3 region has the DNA TGTGCCAGCAGCCCCGAGACAGGGGGCACTGAAGCTTTCTTT. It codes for CASSPETGGTEAFF.

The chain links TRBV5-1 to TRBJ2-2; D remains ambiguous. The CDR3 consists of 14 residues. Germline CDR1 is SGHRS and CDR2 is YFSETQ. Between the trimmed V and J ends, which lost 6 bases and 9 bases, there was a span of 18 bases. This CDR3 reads CASNPTSTSRELFF. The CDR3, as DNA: TGCGCCAGCAACCCCACCAGTACCTCCCGGGAGCTGTTTTTT.

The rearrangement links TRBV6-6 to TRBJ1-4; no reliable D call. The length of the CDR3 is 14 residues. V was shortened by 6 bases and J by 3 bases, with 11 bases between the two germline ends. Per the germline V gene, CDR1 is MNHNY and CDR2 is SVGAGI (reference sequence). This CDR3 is CASSPGYPNEKLFF. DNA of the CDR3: TGTGCCAGCAGCCCGGGATACCCTAATGAAAAACTGTTTTTT.

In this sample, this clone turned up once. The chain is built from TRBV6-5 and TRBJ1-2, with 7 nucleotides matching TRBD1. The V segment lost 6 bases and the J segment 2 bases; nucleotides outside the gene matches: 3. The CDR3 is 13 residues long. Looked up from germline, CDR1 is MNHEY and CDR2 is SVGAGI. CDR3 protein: CASRKGQNYGYTF. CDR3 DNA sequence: TGTGCCAGCAGGAAGGGACAGAACTATGGCTACACCTTC.

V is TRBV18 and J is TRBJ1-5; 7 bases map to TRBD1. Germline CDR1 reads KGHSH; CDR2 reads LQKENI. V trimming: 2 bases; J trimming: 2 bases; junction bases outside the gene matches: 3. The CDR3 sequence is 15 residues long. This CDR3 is CASSPEGARNQPQHF. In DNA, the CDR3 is TGTGCCAGCTCACCAGAGGGGGCCCGCAATCAGCCCCAGCATTTT.

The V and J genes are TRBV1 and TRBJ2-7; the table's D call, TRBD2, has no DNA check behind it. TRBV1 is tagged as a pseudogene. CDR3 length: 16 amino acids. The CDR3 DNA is TGCACCAGCAGCCACAGGGGACTAGCGGACTCCTACGAGCAGTACTTC. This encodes CTSSHRGLADSYEQYF.

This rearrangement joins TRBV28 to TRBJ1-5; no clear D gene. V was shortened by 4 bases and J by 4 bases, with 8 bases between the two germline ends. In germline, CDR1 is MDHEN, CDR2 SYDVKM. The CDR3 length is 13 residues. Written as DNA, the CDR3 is TGTGCCAGCAGTTACAGTGTTAATCAGCCCCAGCATTTT. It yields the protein CASSYSVNQPQHF.

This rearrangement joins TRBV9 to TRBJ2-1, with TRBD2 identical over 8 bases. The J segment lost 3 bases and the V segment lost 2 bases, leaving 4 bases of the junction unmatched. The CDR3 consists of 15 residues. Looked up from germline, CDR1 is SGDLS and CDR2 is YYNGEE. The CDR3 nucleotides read TGTGCCAGCAGCGTTACTAGCGGAGACTACAATGAGCAGTTCTTC. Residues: CASSVTSGDYNEQFF.

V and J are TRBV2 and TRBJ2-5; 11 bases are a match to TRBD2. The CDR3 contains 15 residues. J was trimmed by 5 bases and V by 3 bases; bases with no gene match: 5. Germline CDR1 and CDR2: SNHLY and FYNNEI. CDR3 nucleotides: TGTGCCAGCAGTGAGATAGCGGGAGGGGTGGAGACCCAGTACTTC. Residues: CASSEIAGGVETQYF.